A single sample is the source of the 11 T cell receptor beta chains below, sequenced in a study of cytomegalovirus exposure and HLA in healthy donors. Use of 60 Vbeta and 13 Jbeta primers characterized the PCR. Profiled with immunoSEQ multiplex PCR; TCRdb holds only in-frame clones, not every one. The data hold around 150,000 clones, with around 65% observed a single time. The material sequenced was PBMCs. These receptors came from a male donor in good health and CMV-seronegative.

This chain connects TRBV7-3 to TRBJ2-3; 10 nucleotides agree with TRBD2. V lost 3 bases, J lost 6 bases, and 6 bases stayed unmatched. In germline, CDR1 is SGHTA, CDR2 FQGTGA. This CDR3 region has 15 residues. The CDR3 DNA follows: TGTGCCAGCAGCTTGACCCTAGCGGGGGCTGATACGCAGTATTTT. This sequence encodes CASSLTLAGADTQYF. Using reference TRBV7-3 and TRBJ2-3 for the parts outside the CDR3, the full variable domain is GAGVSQTPSNKVTEKGKYVELRCDPISGHTALYWYRQSLGQGPEFLIYFQGTGAADDSGLPNDRFFAVRPEGSVSTLKIQRTERGDSAVYLCASSLTLAGADTQYFGPGTRLTVL.

This clone was observed a handful of times. The V gene is TRBV7-3, the J gene TRBJ2-1; the match to TRBD2 covers 8 bases. The junction had 10 bases not matched to a gene; V was cut back by 5 bases and J by 1 base. CDR3 length equals 17 residues. Germline V gene lookup returns CDR1 SGHTA and CDR2 FQGTGA. CDR3 nucleotides: TGTGCCAGCAGCGTAAACGCAGCGGGGGCATCCTACAATGAGCAGTTCTTC. Its protein product is CASSVNAAGASYNEQFF. Based on the CDR3 plus reference TRBV7-3 and TRBJ2-1, the full variable domain is GAGVSQTPSNKVTEKGKYVELRCDPISGHTALYWYRQSLGQGPEFLIYFQGTGAADDSGLPNDRFFAVRPEGSVSTLKIQRTERGDSAVYLCASSVNAAGASYNEQFFGPGTRLTVL.

There are a few counts of this clone. CDR3 in DNA: TGCGCCAGCAGCCAGACAAAAGGACTAGCATCCACCGGGGAGCTGTTTTTT. Translation: CASSQTKGLASTGELFF. The V call is TRBV4-1, the J call TRBJ2-2; 8 nucleotides agree with TRBD2. Germline V lookup: CDR1 MGHRA, CDR2 YSYEKL. This CDR3 has 17 residues. Trimming took 3 bases from V and 4 from J; bases not matched to a gene: 10.

This clone was found a few times. The genes are TRBV4-3 and TRBJ1-4, with D perhaps TRBD1 (6 bases). V was trimmed by 0 bases and J by 8 bases, leaving 10 bases between them. Germline CDR1 reads LGHNA; CDR2 reads YSLEER. The CDR3 sequence is 14 residues long. The DNA of the CDR3 is TGCGCCAGCAGCCAAGACAGGGGATACGAAAAACTGTTTTTT. This sequence encodes CASSQDRGYEKLFF.

The CDR3: CASSFSRGYEQYF. In nucleotides, the CDR3 is TGTGCCAGCAGCTTTAGCAGGGGCTACGAGCAGTACTTC. V gene TRBV7-2 combines with J gene TRBJ2-7; TRBD1 is a possible D gene (6 bases). This CDR3 has 13 residues. Germline CDR1 and CDR2: SGHTA and FQGNSA. The V end was cut by 3 bases, the J end by 3 bases, with 9 bases between.

The chain uses TRBV20-1 and TRBJ1-2, with 7 bases lining up with TRBD1. Trimming took 5 bases from V and 8 from J; bases not matched to a gene: 5. The CDR3 runs to 11 residues. CDR1 and CDR2 (germline): DFQATT, SNEGSKA (reference sequence). This CDR3 reads CSAEGGGGYTF. The CDR3 nucleotides are TGCAGTGCTGAAGGGGGCGGGGGCTACACCTTC.

This chain connects TRBV2 to TRBJ1-1; 9 bases match TRBD1. Unmatched junction bases numbered 5, after V lost 5 bases and J lost 1 base. The CDR3 extends over 15 amino acids. CDR1 SNHLY and CDR2 FYNNEI come from the germline V gene. The CDR3 sequence: CASSLQGAGNTEAFF. The CDR3 DNA reads as TGTGCCAGCAGTTTACAGGGGGCAGGGAACACTGAAGCTTTCTTT.

The rearrangement joins TRBV5-6 to TRBJ1-1; no definite D call. Trimming cost V 4 bases and J 7 bases, with 11 bases left between them. CDR1 and CDR2 from the germline V gene are SGHDT and YYEEEE. CDR3 length: 12 residues. The CDR3 DNA reads as TGTGCCAGCAGCCGCGGCCTGGATGAAGCTTTCTTT. Residues: CASSRGLDEAFF.

CDR3 coding DNA: TGTGCCAGCAGTGAAGGGACAGGGATCTACGAGCAGTACTTC. This codes for CASSEGTGIYEQYF. The chain employs TRBV6-1 and TRBJ2-7; TRBD1 matches at 8 bases. Per germline, CDR1 MNHNS and CDR2 SASEGT. Germline trimming cut 1 base from V and 3 bases from J; bases unmatched to any gene: 2. The CDR3 runs 14 residues.

The chain combines TRBV11-3 with TRBJ2-7, with D tentatively TRBD2 (6 bases). The CDR3 sequence is 14 residues long. Trimming left V 5 bases short and J 0 bases short, with 11 bases between. CDR1 and CDR2 (germline): SGHNT, YENEEA. CDR3 sequence: CASSVAGGSYEQYF. Written as DNA, the CDR3 is TGTGCCAGCAGCGTGGCCGGGGGCTCCTACGAGCAGTACTTC.

The CDR3 DNA reads as TGTGCCAGCAGTCCGGCAGGGGTACCTAATGAAAAACTGTTTTTT. Its translation: CASSPAGVPNEKLFF. The chain uses TRBV6-5 and TRBJ1-4; possible D gene TRBD1, 6 bases. Per the germline V gene, CDR1 is MNHEY and CDR2 is SVGAGI. CDR3 length: 15 amino acids. V shed 5 bases and J shed 3 bases, with 13 bases lying between them.